This T cell receptor (beta chain) emerged from a study of beta chain features in type 1 diabetes listed by TCRdb under 2018. Regarding the complete study: No differences in mean age, gender distribution, total cell number or subset yield were found between patients and healthy donors. Across all samples, roughly 110,000,000 sorted cells were examined, and cell number per subset correlated strongly with RNA yield. The study compared the TCRB repertoires of sorted circulating CD4+ T cell subsets in recently diagnosed type 1 diabetes patients with those in matched healthy donors. Regulatory and stem cell-like memory subsets were obtained from only 8 patients and about eight healthy donors, while naive and central memory subsets were obtained from all 30 or so donors. General conclusions and limits of the study: In all four CD4+ subsets, TCRB CDR3 length was moderately but significantly shorter in type 1 diabetes patients. Naive, central memory and regulatory TCRB repertoires appeared to be more alike among patients than among healthy donors. PCR may preferentially amplify shorter templates, but because patient and control samples were amplified and corrected together, any resulting skew would affect both groups equally. Because cDNA was sequenced instead of genomic DNA, highly expressing activated cells could be over-represented, though the groups showed no difference in activation or CD3 levels. Patients with type 1 diabetes made fewer insertions and deleted more nucleotides at VDJ recombination sites, implying thymic rearrangement abnormalities. Because the HLA sub-analyses included only small numbers of individuals, any influence of HLA type on TCRB rearrangement was left unresolved.

V is trimmed back by 2 bases and J by 5 bases, and the junction contains 6 bases that no gene match accounts for. CDR1 and CDR2 are read off the germline V gene as SGHRS and YFSETQ. Taken from cysteine to phenylalanine, the CDR3 has 15 residues. Kept here is only the CDR3 DNA, which spans 45 bases and is read in frame from base 1. All of the isolated RNA was reverse transcribed with the High Capacity cDNA Reverse Transcription Kit, so expressed TCRB transcripts were sequenced. Deep immunoSEQ sequencing was performed on naive, central memory and regulatory T cell samples, with an average of roughly 3.5 million total reads per sample. After sorted cells were lysed in RLT buffer, RNA was extracted with DNase-treated RNeasy Micro or Mini kits, with the choice depending on cell number. Each cell subset was processed separately to prevent cross-contamination, with patient and healthy donor samples processed together. The immunoSEQ multiplex PCR was used to amplify TCRB sequences from cDNA, yielding 87-bp fragments that span the CDR3 region. The amplicons were sequenced using the Illumina HiSeq platform. Per the authors' processing: PCR bias was computationally corrected using synthetic template baselines, reads within Hamming distance 2 were collapsed, and singletons that could not be merged were discarded. Reads were aligned to IMGT to assign V, D and J genes, CDR3 length, and insertions or deletions at six rearrangement sites. Within each subset, clonotype counts were normalized to the number of sorted cells before true diversity and Gini coefficients were calculated with the tcR R package. Repertoire sharing was quantified using the overlap coefficient calculated on TCRB nucleotide sequences. Out-of-frame TCRB sequences from naive cells were analyzed as a proxy for the pre-selection repertoire. Here the immuneACCESS table is served through TCRdb, limited to in-frame sequences with V and J called. Missing clones are a known gap in these copies; in checked studies unresolved V genes cover under half, and the rest lacks a known reason. That table is the source of V, J and clone size, and D and trimming were worked out from the DNA. For this sample the table gives almost 350,000 clones, of which 20% were detected only once. In total, the top ten clones hold roughly 0.045% of the sample.

Each donor gave one peripheral blood draw, averaging approximately 0.11 L, which was collected into heparinised tubes. A BD FACSAria II and a panel including CD45RO, CCR7, CD25, CD127, CD95 and CD27 were used to sort naive, central memory, regulatory and stem cell-like memory CD4+ T cells. Purity was above 95% for every sorted population. Right away, PBMCs were isolated by Lymphoprep density gradient centrifugation and were stained directly, with no culture step. To minimize batch effects, samples were stained and sorted in pairs, one healthy donor with one patient per experiment. Regarding this clone: Its antigen is still unknown. It has no much larger one-base neighbor in the sample; base qualities were not kept.

The V gene is TRBV5-1 and the J gene is TRBJ1-4; 7 middle bases align to TRBD1. The sample comprised naive CD4+ T cells from blood. Interpreted using the paper, the cell subset or site label stands for: true naive CD4+ T cells. The clonotype comes from a woman aged 18 to 35 in good health. The CDR3 amino acid sequence is: CASSFGQVGNEKLFF. The nucleotide sequence reads as follows: TGCGCCAGCAGCTTCGGACAGGTCGGCAATGAAAAACTGTTTTTT.